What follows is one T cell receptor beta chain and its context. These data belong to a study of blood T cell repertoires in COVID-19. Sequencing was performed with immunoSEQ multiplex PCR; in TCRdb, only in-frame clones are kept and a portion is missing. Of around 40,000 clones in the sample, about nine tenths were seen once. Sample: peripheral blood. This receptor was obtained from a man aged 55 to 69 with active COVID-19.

CDR3 DNA: TGTGCCAGCAGTTACCAGGGACAGGTCGAAGCTTTCTTT. Translating gives CASSYQGQVEAFF. The chain joins TRBV6-5 to TRBJ1-1, with 8 positions matching TRBD1. V trimming: 2 bases; J trimming: 8 bases; junction bases outside the gene matches: 4. This CDR3 region has 13 residues. CDR1 is MNHEY, CDR2 SVGAGI, per germline.